The clone carrying this T cell receptor (beta chain) has ten or more counts. This specimen comes from a study of T-cell reconstitution after alpha-beta-depleted transplantation in children. TCRbeta library construction was performed incorporating unique molecular identifiers. TCRdb analysed the PCR reads with MiXCR anew, one entry per CDR3 protein. The table lists 240,000 or so distinct CDR3 sequences, 12% of them singletons. Source: PBMCs from the stem cell graft donor, taken from the stem cell graft. This TCR derives from a human donor who donated a stem cell graft to a child with acute lymphoblastic leukemia.

The CDR3 region is CASSPDPTGAGNTIYF. For the CDR3, the DNA is TGTGCCAGCAGCCCCGACCCGACAGGAGCTGGAAACACCATATATTTT. The chain couples TRBV7-2 to TRBJ1-3; TRBD1 might be the D (6 bases). Per germline, CDR1 SGHTA and CDR2 FQGNSA. Trimming shortened V by 5 bases and J by 2 bases, and 16 bases separated the two germline ends. This CDR3 has 16 amino acids. Variable domain in full (rest from reference TRBV7-2 and TRBJ1-3): GAGVSQSPSNKVTEKGKDVELRCDPISGHTALYWYRQSLGQGLEFLIYFQGNSAPDKSGLPSDRFSAERTGGSVSTLTIQRTQQEDSAVYLCASSPDPTGAGNTIYFGEGSWLTVV.